The entry below gives a single TCR beta chain sequence along with its context. The sample is drawn from a study of T-cell memory formation after mild COVID-19. 5'RACE with constant-segment primers built TCRalpha and TCRbeta cDNA libraries with UMIs. One entry per CDR3 protein results from TCRdb running MiXCR on the 5' RACE reads. This table holds a few hundred thousand distinct CDR3 sequences, about a fifth found once. The germline gives CDR1 SEHNR, CDR2 FQNEAQ (reference sequence). The CDR3 contains 16 residues. Trimming took off 2 bases at V and 3 bases at J, with 13 bases between the two ends. The source of this sequence is an adult woman who had mild COVID-19 (a few samples of this study predate the infection). Cell type and time point are not known. The specimen sequenced was PBMCs or a T cell subset sorted from them (not recorded which). The chain joins TRBV7-9 to TRBJ2-2; unclear D gene. Written as DNA, the CDR3 is TGTGCCAGCAGCTTACCGGTCGGGCAGGACACCGGGGAGCTGTTTTTT. Residues: CASSLPVGQDTGELFF.